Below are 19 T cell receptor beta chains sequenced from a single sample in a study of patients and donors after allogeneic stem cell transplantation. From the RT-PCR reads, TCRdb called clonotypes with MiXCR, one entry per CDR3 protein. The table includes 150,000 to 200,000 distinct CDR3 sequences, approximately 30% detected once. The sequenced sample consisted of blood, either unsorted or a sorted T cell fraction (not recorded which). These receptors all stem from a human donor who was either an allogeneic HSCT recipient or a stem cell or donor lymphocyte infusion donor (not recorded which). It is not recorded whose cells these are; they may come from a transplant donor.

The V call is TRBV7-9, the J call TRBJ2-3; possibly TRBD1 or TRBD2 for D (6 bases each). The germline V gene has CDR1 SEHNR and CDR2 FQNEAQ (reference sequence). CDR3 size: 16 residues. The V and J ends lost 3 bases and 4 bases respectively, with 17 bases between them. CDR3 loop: CASSFQRTRGPDTQYF. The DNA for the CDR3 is TGTGCCAGCAGCTTCCAGCGGACCCGGGGGCCAGATACGCAGTATTTT.

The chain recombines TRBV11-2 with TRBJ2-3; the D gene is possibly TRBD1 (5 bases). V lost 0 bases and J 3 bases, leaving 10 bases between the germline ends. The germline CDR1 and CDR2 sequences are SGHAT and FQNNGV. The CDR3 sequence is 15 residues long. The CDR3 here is CASSLEPGWTDTQYF. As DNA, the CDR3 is TGTGCCAGCAGCTTAGAACCAGGGTGGACAGATACGCAGTATTTT.

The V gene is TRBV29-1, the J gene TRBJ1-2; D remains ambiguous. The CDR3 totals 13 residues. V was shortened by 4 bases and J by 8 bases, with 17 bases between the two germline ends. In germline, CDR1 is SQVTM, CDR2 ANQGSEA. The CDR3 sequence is CSVVGGLGYGYTF. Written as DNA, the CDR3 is TGCAGCGTTGTTGGCGGACTGGGGTACGGCTACACCTTC.

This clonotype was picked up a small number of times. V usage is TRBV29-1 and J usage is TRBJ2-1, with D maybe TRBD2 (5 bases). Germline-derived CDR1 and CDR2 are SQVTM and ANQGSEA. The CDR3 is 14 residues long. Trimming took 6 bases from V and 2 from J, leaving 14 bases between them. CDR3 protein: CSVILGGTYNEQFF. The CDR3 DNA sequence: TGCAGCGTGATACTAGGAGGTACCTACAATGAGCAGTTCTTC.

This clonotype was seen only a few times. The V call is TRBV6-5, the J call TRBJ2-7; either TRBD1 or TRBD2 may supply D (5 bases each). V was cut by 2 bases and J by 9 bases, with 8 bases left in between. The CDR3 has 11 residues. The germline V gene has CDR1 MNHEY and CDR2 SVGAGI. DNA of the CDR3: TGTGCCAGCAGTTACGGGGGAGTGCAGTACTTC. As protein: CASSYGGVQYF.

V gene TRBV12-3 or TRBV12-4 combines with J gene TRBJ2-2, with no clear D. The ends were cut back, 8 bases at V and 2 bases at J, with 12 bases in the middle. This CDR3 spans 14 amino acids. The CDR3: CASRREGNTGELFF. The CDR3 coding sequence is TGTGCCAGCCGGAGAGAAGGAAACACCGGGGAGCTGTTTTTT.

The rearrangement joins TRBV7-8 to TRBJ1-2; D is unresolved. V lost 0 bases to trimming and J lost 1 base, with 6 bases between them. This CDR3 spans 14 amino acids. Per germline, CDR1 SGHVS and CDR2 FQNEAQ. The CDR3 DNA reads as TGTGCCAGCAGCTTAGCAGGCAGTAACTATGGCTACACCTTC. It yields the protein CASSLAGSNYGYTF.

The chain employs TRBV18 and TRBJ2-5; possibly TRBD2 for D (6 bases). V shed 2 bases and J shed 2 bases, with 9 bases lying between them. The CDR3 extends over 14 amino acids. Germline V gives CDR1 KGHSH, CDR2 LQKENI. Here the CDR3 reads CASSPSRGQETQYF. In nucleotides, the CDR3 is TGTGCCAGCTCACCATCGCGGGGACAAGAGACCCAGTACTTC.

CDR3 amino acids: CATSDLLLLANPYEQYF. The CDR3 nucleotides are TGTGCCACCAGTGATCTACTACTACTAGCGAATCCCTACGAGCAGTACTTC. The chain combines TRBV24-1 with TRBJ2-7; 7 nucleotides agree with TRBD2. This CDR3 comprises 17 residues. J gave up 2 bases and V 3 bases, and 12 bases lay outside the gene matches. CDR1 is KGHDR and CDR2 is SFDVKD in the germline V gene.

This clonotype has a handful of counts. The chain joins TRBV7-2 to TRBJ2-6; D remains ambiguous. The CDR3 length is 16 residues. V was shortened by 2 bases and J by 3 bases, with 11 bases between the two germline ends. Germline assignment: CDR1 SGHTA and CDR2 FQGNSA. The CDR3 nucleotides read TGTGCCAGCAGCTTATGGTCCATCTTTGGGGCCAACGTCCTGACTTTC. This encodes CASSLWSIFGANVLTF.

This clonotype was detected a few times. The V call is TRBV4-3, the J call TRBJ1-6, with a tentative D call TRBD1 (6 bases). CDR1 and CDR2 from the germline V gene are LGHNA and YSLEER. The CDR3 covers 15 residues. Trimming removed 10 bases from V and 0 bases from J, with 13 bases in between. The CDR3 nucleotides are TGCGCCACCTCTAAGGACAGCTCCTATAATTCACCCCTCCACTTT. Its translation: CATSKDSSYNSPLHF.

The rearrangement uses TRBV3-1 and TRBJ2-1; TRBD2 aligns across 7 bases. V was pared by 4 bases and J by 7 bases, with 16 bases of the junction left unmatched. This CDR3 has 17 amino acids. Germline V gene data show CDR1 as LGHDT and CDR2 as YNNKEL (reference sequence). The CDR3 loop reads CASSLTVGAGLGNEQFF. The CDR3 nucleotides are TGTGCCAGCAGCCTTACTGTGGGAGCGGGACTGGGAAATGAGCAGTTCTTC.

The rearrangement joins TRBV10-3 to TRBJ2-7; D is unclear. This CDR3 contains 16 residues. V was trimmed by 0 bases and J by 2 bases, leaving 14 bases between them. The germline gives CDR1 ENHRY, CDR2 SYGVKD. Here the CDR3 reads CAISESNTKIAYEQYF. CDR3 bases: TGTGCCATCAGTGAGTCGAACACAAAAATAGCCTACGAGCAGTACTTC.

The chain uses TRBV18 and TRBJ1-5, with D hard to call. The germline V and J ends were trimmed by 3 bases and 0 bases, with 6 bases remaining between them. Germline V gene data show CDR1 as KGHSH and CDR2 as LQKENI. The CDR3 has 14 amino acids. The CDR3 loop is CASSPGSSNQPQHF. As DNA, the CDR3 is TGTGCCAGCTCACCCGGCAGTAGCAATCAGCCCCAGCATTTT.

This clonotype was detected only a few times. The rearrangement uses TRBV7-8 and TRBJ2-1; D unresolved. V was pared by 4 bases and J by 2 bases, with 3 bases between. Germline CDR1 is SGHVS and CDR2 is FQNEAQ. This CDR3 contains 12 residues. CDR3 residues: CASSWTYNEQFF. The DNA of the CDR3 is TGTGCCAGCAGCTGGACCTACAATGAGCAGTTCTTC.

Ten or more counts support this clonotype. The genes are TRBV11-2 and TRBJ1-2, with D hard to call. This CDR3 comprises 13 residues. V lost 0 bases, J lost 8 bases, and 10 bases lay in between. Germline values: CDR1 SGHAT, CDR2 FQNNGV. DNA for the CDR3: TGTGCCAGCAGCTTAGAGGTCCTGGAGGGCTACACCTTC. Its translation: CASSLEVLEGYTF.

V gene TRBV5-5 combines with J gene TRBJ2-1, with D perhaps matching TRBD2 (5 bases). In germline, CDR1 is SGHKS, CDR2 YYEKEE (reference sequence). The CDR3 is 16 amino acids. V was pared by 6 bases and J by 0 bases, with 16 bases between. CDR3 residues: CASTPRWELSYNEQFF. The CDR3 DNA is TGTGCCAGCACCCCGCGATGGGAGCTCTCCTACAATGAGCAGTTCTTC.

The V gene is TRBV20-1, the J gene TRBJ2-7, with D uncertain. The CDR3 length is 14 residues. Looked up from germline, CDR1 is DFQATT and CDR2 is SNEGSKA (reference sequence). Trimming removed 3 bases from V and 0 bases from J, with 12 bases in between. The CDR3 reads CSASLVSTSYEQYF. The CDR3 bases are TGCAGTGCTAGTCTAGTCTCGACCTCCTACGAGCAGTACTTC.

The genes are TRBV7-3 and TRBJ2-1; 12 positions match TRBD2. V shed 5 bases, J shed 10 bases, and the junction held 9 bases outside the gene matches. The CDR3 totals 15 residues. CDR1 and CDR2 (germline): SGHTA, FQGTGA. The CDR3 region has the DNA TGTGCCAGCAGCCCCGGACTAGCGGGAAGGGGCGAGCAGTTCTTC. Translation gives CASSPGLAGRGEQFF.